Included here is one T cell receptor beta chain sequence, with context. Its antigen is not known. Molecular barcoding with unique molecular identifiers was used for the TCRbeta library. MiXCR, run by TCRdb on the PCR reads, gives a single entry per CDR3 protein. The sample lists 900,000 or so distinct CDR3 sequences; roughly 15% were seen once. This sample is part of a study of T-cell reconstitution after alpha-beta-depleted transplantation in children. Findings and limits, study-wide: Most T-cell counts and diversity one year after the transplant came from T cells that were newly produced. By about two months after transplant, alpha-beta T cells reportedly arose from several hundred graft clones that had expanded. Several patients had high TCRbeta diversity at day 60; it came from surviving recipient T cells and thymic progenitors.

This CDR3 is built from 12 residues. CDR1 and CDR2 (germline): DFQATT, SNEGSKA (reference sequence). The V and J ends lost 2 bases and 2 bases respectively, with 7 bases between them. The sequence was collected from a male patient younger than 18 who had a stem cell transplant for acute lymphoblastic leukemia, so the T cells may come from the graft donor. The chain is built from TRBV20-1 and TRBJ2-7; D not resolved. This specimen consisted of PBMCs, mostly from graft donor cells, obtained 360 days after TCRalphabeta/CD19-depleted stem cell transplant. The CDR3 region is CSARPRTYEQYF. Here the CDR3 DNA reads TGCAGTGCTAGACCCAGGACCTACGAGCAGTACTTC.